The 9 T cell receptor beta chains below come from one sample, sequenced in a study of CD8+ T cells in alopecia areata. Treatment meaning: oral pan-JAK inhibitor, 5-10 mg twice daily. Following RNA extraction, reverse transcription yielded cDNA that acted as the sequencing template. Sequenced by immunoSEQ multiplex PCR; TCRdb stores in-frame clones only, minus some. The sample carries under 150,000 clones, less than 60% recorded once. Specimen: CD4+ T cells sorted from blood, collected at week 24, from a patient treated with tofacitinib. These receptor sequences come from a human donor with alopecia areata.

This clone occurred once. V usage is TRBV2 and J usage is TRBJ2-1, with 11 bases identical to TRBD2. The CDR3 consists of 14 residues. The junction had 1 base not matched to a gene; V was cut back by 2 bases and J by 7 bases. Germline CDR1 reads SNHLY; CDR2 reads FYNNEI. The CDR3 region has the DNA TGTGCCAGCAGTGAACTAGCGGGGGGTAATGAGCAGTTCTTC. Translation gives CASSELAGGNEQFF.

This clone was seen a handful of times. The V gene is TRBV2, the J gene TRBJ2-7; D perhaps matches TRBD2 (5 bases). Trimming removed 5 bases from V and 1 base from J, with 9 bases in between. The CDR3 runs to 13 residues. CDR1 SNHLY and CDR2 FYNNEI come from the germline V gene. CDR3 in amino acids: CASSPLESYEQYF. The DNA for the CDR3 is TGTGCCAGCAGTCCACTAGAATCCTACGAGCAGTACTTC. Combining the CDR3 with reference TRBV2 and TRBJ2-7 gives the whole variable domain EPEVTQTPSHQVTQMGQEVILRCVPISNHLYFYWYRQILGQKVEFLVSFYNNEISEKSEIFDDQFSVERPDGSNFTLKIRSTKLEDSAMYFCASSPLESYEQYFGPGTRLTVT.

Here the CDR3 reads CASSRDGPSGANVLTF. As DNA, the CDR3 is TGTGCCAGCTCGCGGGATGGCCCCTCTGGGGCCAACGTCCTGACTTTC. The rearrangement links TRBV18 to TRBJ2-6; possible D gene TRBD2, 6 bases. There are 16 residues in the CDR3. The V end lost 6 bases, the J end lost 0 bases, and 12 bases lay between the germline ends. Germline CDR1 reads KGHSH; CDR2 reads LQKENI.

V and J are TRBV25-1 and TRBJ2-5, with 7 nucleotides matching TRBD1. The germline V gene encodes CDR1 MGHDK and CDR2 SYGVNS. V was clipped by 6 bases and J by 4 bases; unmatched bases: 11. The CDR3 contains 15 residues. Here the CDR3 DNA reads TGTGCCAGCAGCTTACAGGGGTTCGAGGGAGAGACCCAGTACTTC. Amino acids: CASSLQGFEGETQYF. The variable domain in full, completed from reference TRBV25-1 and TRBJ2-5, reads EADIYQTPRYLVIGTGKKITLECSQTMGHDKMYWYQQDPGMELHLIHYSYGVNSTEKGDLSSESTVSRIRTEHFPLTLESARPSHTSQYLCASSLQGFEGETQYFGPGTRLLVL.

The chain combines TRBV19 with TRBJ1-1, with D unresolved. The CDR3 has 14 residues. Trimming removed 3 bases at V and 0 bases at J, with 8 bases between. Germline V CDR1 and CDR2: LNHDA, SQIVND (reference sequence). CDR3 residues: CASSIQVMNTEAFF. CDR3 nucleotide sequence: TGTGCCAGTAGTATCCAGGTGATGAACACTGAAGCTTTCTTT.

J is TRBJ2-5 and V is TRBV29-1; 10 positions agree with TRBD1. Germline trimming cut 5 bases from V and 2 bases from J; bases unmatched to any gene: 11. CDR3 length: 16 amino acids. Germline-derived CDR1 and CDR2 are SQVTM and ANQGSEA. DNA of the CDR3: TGCAGCGTTACCGGGACAGGGGAAGAAGGACAAGAGACCCAGTACTTC. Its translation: CSVTGTGEEGQETQYF.

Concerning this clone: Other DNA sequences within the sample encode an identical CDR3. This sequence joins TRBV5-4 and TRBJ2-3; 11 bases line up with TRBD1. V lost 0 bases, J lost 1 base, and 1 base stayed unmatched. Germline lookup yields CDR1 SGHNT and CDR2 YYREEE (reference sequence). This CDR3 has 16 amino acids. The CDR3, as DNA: TGTGCCAGCAGCTTGGGGACAGGGGGCGGCACAGATACGCAGTATTTT. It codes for CASSLGTGGGTDTQYF.

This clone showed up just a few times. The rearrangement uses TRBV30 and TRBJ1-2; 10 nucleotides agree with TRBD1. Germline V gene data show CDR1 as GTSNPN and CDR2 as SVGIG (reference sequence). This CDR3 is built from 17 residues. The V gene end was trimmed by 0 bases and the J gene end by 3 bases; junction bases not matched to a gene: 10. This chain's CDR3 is CAWSVWTGGTYHYGYTF. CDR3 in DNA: TGTGCCTGGAGTGTGTGGACAGGGGGGACCTACCACTATGGCTACACCTTC.

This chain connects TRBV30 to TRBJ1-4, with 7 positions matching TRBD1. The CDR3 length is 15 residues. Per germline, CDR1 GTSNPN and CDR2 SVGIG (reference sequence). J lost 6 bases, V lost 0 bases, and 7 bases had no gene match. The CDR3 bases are TGTGCCTGGAGTGTACAGGGGATGATGGATGAAAAACTGTTTTTT. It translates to CAWSVQGMMDEKLFF.